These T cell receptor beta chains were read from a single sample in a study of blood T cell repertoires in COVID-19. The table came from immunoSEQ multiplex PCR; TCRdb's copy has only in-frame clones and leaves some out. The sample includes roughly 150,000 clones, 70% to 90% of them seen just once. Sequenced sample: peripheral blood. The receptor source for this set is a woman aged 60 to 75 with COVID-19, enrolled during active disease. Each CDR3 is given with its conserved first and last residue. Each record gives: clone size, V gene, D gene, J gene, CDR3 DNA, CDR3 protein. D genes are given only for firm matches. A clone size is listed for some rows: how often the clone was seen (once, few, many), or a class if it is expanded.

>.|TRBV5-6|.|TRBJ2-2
TGTGCCAGCAGCACCGACACGAACACCGGGGAGCTGTTTTTT
CASSTDTNTGELFF
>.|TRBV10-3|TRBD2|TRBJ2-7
TGTGCCCTCCGGGCTAGCGGGTCCTCCGCTCCCTACGAGCAGTACTTC
CALRASGSSAPYEQYF
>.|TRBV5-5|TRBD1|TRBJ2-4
TGTGCCAGCAGCCCTAGACAGGGAGAATCTCCCCCGTTAAACATTCAGTACTTC
CASSPRQGESPPLNIQYF
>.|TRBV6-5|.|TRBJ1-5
TGTGCCAGCGCGGGGTTTTCACAGCCCCAGCATTTT
CASAGFSQPQHF
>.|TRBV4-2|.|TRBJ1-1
TGTGCCAGCAGCCAAGAAGCAGGGAACACTGAAGCTTTCTTT
CASSQEAGNTEAFF
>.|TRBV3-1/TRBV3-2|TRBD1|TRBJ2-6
TGTGCCAGCAGCACCCGGACAGGGGGCGCTTCCGGGGCCAACGTCCTGACTTTC
CASSTRTGGASGANVLTF
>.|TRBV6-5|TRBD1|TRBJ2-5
TGTGCCAGCAGTTACACTGGGACAGGACAAGAGACCCAGTACTTC
CASSYTGTGQETQYF
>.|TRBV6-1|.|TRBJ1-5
TGTGCCAGCAGAGAAAGTACACAGGGAGAGGGCAATCAGCCCCAGCATTTT
CASRESTQGEGNQPQHF
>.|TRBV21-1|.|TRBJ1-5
TGTGCCAGCAGCAGGTCCGACACCCGCAATCAGCCCCAGCATTTT
CASSRSDTRNQPQHF
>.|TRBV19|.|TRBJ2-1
TGTGCCAGTAACTTGGAGGGCTACAATGAGCAGTTCTTC
CASNLEGYNEQFF
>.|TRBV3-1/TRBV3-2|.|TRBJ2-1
TGTGCCAGCAGCCAAGTTTCGTTGCAGTTCTTC
CASSQVSLQFF
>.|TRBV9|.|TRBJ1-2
TGTGCCAGCAGAGAAGACACCTCGAACTATGGCTACACCTTC
CASREDTSNYGYTF
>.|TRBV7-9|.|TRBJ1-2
TGTGCCAGCAGCTTTCCGGTAAAGATTGGCTACACCTTC
CASSFPVKIGYTF
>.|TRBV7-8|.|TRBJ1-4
TGTGCCAGCAGCTTAGTACAGGGCGTTGAAAAACTGTTTTTT
CASSLVQGVEKLFF
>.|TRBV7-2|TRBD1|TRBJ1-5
TGTGCCAGCAGCTTTCAGGACAGGGGGCGACCCCAGCATTTT
CASSFQDRGRPQHF
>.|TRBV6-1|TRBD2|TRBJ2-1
TGTGCCAGCAGTGGAGGCGGACTAGCGGGAGGTAATGAGCAGTTCTTC
CASSGGGLAGGNEQFF
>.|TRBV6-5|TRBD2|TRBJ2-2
TGTGCCAGCAGGGGACTAGCGGGAGTATCCGGGGAGCTGTTTTTT
CASRGLAGVSGELFF
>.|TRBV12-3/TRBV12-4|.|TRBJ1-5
TGTGCCAGCAGCTTCGGACAAAATCAGCCCCAGCATTTT
CASSFGQNQPQHF
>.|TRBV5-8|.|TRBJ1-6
TGTGCCAGCAGCTCCCCCCCCCGGACAGCCTTTCGATCACCCCTCCACTTT
CASSSPPRTAFRSPLHF
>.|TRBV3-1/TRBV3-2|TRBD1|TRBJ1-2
TGTGCCAGCAGCCGATCCGGACAGGGACCCTCTGGCTACACCTTC
CASSRSGQGPSGYTF
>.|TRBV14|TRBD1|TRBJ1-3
TGTGCCAGCAGCCAAGCCACCCCGACAGGGTTCGGAAACACCATATATTTT
CASSQATPTGFGNTIYF
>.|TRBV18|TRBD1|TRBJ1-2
TGTGCCAGCTCACCAAAACGACCCGGGGACAGGATGGGTGGCTACACCTTC
CASSPKRPGDRMGGYTF
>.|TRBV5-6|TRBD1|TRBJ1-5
TGTGCCAGCAGCTTGTTTACAGGGGGCAGCGGGAGCAATCAGCCCCAGCATTTT
CASSLFTGGSGSNQPQHF
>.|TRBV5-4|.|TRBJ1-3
TGTGCCAGCAGCGTACCGGGACCGGCCGGGGGCACCATATATTTT
CASSVPGPAGGTIYF
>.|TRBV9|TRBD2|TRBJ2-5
TGTGCCAGCAGCCCGCGGCTAGCGGGAGGGCCGGGGACCCAGTACTTC
CASSPRLAGGPGTQYF
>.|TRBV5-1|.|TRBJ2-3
TGCGCCAGCAGCTTGGCCGGGTCCGATACGCAGTATTTT
CASSLAGSDTQYF
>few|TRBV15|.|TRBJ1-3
TGTGCCACCAGCAGAGGGGCAGGACACTCTGGAAACACCATATATTTT
CATSRGAGHSGNTIYF
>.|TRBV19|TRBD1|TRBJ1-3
TGTGCCAGTATCCGGACAGGGAAAGGAAACACCATATATTTT
CASIRTGKGNTIYF
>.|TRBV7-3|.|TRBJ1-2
TGTGCCAGCAGCCCACAACCCCCTCAGGGTTTTAAGAGCTATGGCTACACCTTC
CASSPQPPQGFKSYGYTF
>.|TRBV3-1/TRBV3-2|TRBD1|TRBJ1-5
TGTGCCAGCAGCGCACAGGGGCCCAATCAGCCCCAGCATTTT
CASSAQGPNQPQHF
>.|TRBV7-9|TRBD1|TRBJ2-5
TGTGCCAGCAGCCTCAGCAGGGGGTGTTACTTC
CASSLSRGCYF
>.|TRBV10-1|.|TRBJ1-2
TGCGCCAGCAGTGTAGGCAGGGGCGGCGGCTACACCTTC
CASSVGRGGGYTF
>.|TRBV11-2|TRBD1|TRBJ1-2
TGTGCCAGCAGCTCCTTAAGAGGGGGCGCTGGGGGCTACACCTTC
CASSSLRGGAGGYTF
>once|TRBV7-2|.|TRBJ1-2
TGTGCCAGCAGCTTAAGGGGTCGGACGTCTTATGGCTACACCTTC
CASSLRGRTSYGYTF
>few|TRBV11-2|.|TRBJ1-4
TGTGCCAGCAGCATTAGCGGACGGTCTAATGAAAAACTGTTTTTT
CASSISGRSNEKLFF
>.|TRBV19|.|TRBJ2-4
TGTGCCAGTAGGGGACTGGGAGGAAACATTCAGTACTTC
CASRGLGGNIQYF
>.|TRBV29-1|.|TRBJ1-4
TGCAGCGCTACCCCGCAGGGAAGTTATGAAAAACTGTTTTTT
CSATPQGSYEKLFF
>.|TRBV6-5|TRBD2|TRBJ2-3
TGTGCCAGCAGTTACTCTGGCGGGAGGGCAGATACGCAGTATTTT
CASSYSGGRADTQYF
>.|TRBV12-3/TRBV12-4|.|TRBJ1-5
TGTGCCAGCAGTTTGGGGGACATAGCGACCCAGCATTTT
CASSLGDIATQHF
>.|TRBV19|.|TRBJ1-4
TGTGCCAGTAGTATGGGACAATTCAATGAAAAACTGTTTTTT
CASSMGQFNEKLFF
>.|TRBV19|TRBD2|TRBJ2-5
TGTGCCAGTAGTGCTCGAGGGACTAGCGGGAGGAGGGGGGAGACCCAGTACTTC
CASSARGTSGRRGETQYF
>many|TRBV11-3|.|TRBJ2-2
TGTGCCAGCAGCCCCAGTGGGGGGGCAGGCACCGGGGAGCTGTTTTTT
CASSPSGGAGTGELFF
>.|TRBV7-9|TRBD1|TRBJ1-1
TGTGCCAGCAGCTTCAGGGGGCCAGCTTTCTTT
CASSFRGPAFF
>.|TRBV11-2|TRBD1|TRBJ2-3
TGTGCCAGCAGCTTATCAGGGGGAGTAGCAGATACGCAGTATTTT
CASSLSGGVADTQYF
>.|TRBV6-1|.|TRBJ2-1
TGTGCCAGCAGTGTCCAGGGAAATTTTCCCTTAACCTCCGATGAGCAGTTCTTC
CASSVQGNFPLTSDEQFF
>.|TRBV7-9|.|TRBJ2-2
TGTGCCAGCAGCTTATCCCTGAACACCGGGGAGCTGTTTTTT
CASSLSLNTGELFF
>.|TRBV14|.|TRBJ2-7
TGTGCCAGCAGCCAAGGGGGCCACGAGCAGTACTTC
CASSQGGHEQYF
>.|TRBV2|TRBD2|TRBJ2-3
TGTGCCAGCCGGCGAGCGGGAGTGGCGACAGATACGCAGTATTTT
CASRRAGVATDTQYF
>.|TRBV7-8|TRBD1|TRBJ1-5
TGTGCCAGCAGCTTCTCGAGCGGAACCGGGACAGGGAATCAGCCCCAGCATTTT
CASSFSSGTGTGNQPQHF
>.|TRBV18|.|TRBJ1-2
TGTGCCAGCTCACCGGCCAGTACCAATGGCTACACCTTC
CASSPASTNGYTF
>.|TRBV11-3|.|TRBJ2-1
TGTGCCAGCAGCTTAGGTACAAGCAGGGATGAGCAGTTCTTC
CASSLGTSRDEQFF
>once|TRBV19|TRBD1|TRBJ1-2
TGTGCCAGTGTACAGGGGGGAACTAACTATGGCTACACCTTC
CASVQGGTNYGYTF
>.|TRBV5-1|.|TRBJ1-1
TGCGCCAGCAGCCGGGGGAGCGCAGAGGAGGACACTGAAGCTTTCTTT
CASSRGSAEEDTEAFF